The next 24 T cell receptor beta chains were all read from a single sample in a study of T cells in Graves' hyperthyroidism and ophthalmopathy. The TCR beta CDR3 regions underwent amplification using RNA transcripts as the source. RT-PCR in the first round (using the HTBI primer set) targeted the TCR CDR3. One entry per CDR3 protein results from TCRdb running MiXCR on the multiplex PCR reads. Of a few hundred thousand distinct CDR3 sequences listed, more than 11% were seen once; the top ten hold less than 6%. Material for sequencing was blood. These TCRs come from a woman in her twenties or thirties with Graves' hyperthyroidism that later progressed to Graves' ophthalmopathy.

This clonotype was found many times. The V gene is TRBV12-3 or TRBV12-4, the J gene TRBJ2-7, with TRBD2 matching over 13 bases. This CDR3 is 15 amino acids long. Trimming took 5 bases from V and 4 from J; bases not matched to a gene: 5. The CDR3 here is CASSPGLAGRYEQYF. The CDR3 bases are TGTGCCAGCAGTCCGGGACTAGCGGGAAGATACGAGCAGTACTTC.

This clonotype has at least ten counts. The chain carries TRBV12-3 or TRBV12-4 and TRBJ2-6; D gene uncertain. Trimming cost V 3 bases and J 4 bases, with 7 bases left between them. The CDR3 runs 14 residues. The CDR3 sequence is CASSLARGANVLTF. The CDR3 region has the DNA TGTGCCAGCAGTTTGGCTCGGGGGGCCAACGTCCTGACTTTC.

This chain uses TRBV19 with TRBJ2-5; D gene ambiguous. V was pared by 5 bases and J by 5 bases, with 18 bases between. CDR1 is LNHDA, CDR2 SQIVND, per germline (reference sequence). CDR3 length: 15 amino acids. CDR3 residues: CASSSHTSVVETQYF. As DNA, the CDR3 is TGTGCCAGTAGTTCTCATACAAGTGTAGTGGAGACCCAGTACTTC.

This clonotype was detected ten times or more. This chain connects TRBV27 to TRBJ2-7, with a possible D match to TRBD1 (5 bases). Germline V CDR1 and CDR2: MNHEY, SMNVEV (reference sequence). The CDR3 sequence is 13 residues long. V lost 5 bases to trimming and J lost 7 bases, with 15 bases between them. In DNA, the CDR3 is TGTGCCAGCAGTAGCAAGGGGTGGGGAGAGCAGTACTTC. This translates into CASSSKGWGEQYF.

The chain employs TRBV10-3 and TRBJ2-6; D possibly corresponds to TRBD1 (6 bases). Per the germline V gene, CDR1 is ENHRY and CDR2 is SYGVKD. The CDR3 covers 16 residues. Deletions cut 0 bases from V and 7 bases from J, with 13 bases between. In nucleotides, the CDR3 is TGTGCCATCAGTGAGTCCCCAGGGGACGGAGCCAACGTCCTGACTTTC. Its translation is CAISESPGDGANVLTF.

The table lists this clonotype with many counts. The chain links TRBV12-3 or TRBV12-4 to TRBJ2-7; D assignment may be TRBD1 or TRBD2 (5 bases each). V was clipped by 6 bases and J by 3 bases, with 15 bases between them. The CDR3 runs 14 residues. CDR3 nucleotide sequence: TGTGCCAGCAGCCCGGGACCGATCGTCTACGAGCAGTACTTC. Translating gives CASSPGPIVYEQYF.

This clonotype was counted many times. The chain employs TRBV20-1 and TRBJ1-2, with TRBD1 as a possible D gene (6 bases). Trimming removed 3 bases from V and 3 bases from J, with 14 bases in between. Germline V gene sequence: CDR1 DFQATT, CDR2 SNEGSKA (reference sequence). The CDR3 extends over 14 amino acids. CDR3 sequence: CSARRPGADYGYTF. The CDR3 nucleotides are TGCAGTGCTAGGAGGCCAGGGGCTGACTATGGCTACACCTTC.

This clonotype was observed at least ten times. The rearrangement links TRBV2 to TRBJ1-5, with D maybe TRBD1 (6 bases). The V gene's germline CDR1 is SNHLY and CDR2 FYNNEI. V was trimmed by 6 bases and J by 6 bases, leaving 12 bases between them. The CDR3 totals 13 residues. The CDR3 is CASSLGGPQPQHF. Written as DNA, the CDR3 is TGTGCCAGCAGCTTAGGGGGTCCTCAGCCCCAGCATTTT.

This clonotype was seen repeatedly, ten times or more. Written as DNA, the CDR3 is TGTGCTAGTGGTTTGCAGATAAGAACAGGGGGAAACACCGGGGAGCTGTTTTTT. Translation: CASGLQIRTGGNTGELFF. V usage is TRBV12-5 and J usage is TRBJ2-2; 8 bases fit TRBD1. The CDR3 is made up of 18 amino acids. V was clipped by 2 bases and J by 2 bases; unmatched bases: 10. Germline V gene sequence: CDR1 LGHNT, CDR2 FRNRAP.

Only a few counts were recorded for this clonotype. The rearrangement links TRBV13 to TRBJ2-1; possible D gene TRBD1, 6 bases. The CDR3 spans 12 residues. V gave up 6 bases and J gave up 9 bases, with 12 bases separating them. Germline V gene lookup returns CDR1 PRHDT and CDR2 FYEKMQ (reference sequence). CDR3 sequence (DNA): TGTGCCAGCAGTTTTAGGGGGAGTGAGCAGTTCTTC. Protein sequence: CASSFRGSEQFF.

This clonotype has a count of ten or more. CDR3 amino acids: CASGQGAYNYGYTF. The CDR3 DNA reads as TGTGCCAGCGGGCAGGGGGCTTATAACTATGGCTACACCTTC. The V call is TRBV7-2, the J call TRBJ1-2; the match to TRBD1 covers 8 bases. V lost 8 bases and J lost 1; bases outside the gene matches: 6. The CDR3 covers 14 residues. Germline-derived CDR1 and CDR2 are SGHTA and FQGNSA.

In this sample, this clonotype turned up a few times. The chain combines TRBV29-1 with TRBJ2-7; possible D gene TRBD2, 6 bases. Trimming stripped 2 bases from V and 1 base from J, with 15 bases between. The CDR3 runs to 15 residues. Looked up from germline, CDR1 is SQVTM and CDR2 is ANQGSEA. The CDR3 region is CSVESGGERSYEQYF. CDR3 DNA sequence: TGCAGCGTTGAATCCGGCGGGGAAAGGTCCTACGAGCAGTACTTC.

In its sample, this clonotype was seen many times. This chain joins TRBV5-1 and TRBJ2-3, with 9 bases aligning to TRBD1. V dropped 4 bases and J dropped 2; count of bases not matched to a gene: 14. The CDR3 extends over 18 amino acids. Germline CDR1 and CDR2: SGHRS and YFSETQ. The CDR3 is CASSPQVSGTGTTDTQYF. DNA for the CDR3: TGCGCCAGCAGCCCCCAAGTCAGCGGGACAGGGACCACAGATACGCAGTATTTT. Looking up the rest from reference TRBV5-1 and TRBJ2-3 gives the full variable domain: KAGVTQTPRYLIKTRGQQVTLSCSPISGHRSVSWYQQTPGQGLQFLFEYFSETQRNKGNFPGRFSGRQFSNSRSEMNVSTLELGDSALYLCASSPQVSGTGTTDTQYFGPGTRLTVL.

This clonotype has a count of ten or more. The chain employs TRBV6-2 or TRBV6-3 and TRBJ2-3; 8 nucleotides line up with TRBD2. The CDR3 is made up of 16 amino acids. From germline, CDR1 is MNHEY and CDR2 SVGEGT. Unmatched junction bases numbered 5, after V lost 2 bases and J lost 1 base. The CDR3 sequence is CASSYRAGAGTDTQYF. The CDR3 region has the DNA TGTGCCAGCAGTTACCGAGCGGGAGCTGGCACAGATACGCAGTATTTT.

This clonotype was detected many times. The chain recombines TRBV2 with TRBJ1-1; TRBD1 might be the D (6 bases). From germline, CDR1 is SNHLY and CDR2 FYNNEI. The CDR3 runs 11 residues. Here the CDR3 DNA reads TGTGCTATCATCCAAAGGGGGGAAGCTTTCTTT. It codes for CAIIQRGEAFF.

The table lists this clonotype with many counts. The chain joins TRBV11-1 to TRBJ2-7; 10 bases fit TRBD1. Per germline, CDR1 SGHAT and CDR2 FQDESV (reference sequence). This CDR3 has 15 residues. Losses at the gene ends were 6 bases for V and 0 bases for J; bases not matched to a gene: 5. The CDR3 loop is CASRGRTGGSYEQYF. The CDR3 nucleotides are TGTGCCAGCAGAGGAAGGACAGGGGGCTCCTACGAGCAGTACTTC. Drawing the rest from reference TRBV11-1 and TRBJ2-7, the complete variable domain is EAEVAQSPRYKITEKSQAVAFWCDPISGHATLYWYRQILGQGPELLVQFQDESVVDDSQLPKDRFSAERLKGVDSTLKIQPAELGDSAMYLCASRGRTGGSYEQYFGPGTRLTVT.

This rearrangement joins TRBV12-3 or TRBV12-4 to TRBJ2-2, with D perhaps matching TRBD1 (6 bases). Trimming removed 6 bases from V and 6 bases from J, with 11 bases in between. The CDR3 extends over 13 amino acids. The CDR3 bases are TGTGCCAGCAGAGGGACAACCGCCGGGGAGCTGTTTTTT. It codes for CASRGTTAGELFF.

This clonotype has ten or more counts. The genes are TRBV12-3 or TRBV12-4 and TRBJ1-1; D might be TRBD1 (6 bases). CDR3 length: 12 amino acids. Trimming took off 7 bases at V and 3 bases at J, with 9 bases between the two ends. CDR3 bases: TGTGCCAGCACAGGGGAGTACACTGAAGCTTTCTTT. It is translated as CASTGEYTEAFF.

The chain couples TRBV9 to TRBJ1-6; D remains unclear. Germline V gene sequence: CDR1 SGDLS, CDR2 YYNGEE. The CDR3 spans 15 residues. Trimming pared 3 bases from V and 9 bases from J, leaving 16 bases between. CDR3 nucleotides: TGTGCCAGCAGCGCCCAGACGGGATTGAGTTCACCCCTCCACTTT. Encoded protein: CASSAQTGLSSPLHF. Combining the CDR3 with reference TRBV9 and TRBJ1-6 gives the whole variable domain DSGVTQTPKHLITATGQRVTLRCSPRSGDLSVYWYQQSLDQGLQFLIQYYNGEERAKGNILERFSAQQFPDLHSELNLSSLELGDSALYFCASSAQTGLSSPLHFGNGTRLTVT.

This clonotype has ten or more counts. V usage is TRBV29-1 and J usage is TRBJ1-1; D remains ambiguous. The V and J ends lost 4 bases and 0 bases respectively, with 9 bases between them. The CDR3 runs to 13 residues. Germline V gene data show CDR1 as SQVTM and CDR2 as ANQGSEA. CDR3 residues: CSVVTFLNTEAFF. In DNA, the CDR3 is TGCAGCGTTGTCACGTTCCTGAACACTGAAGCTTTCTTT. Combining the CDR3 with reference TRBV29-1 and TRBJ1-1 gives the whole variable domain SAVISQKPSRDICQRGTSLTIQCQVDSQVTMMFWYRQQPGQSLTLIATANQGSEATYESGFVIDKFPISRPNLTFSTLTVSNMSPEDSSIYLCSVVTFLNTEAFFGQGTRLTVV.

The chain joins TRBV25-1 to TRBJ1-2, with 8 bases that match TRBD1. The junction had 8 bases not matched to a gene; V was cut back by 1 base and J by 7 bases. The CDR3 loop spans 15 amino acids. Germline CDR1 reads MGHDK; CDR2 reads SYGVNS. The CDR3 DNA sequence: TGTGCCAGCAGTGAATCAGTGACAGGGGCTTCTGGCTACACCTTC. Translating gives CASSESVTGASGYTF.

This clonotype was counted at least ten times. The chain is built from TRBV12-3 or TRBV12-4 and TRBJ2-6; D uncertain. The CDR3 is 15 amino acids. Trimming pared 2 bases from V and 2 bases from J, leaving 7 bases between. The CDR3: CASSLPPPGANVLTF. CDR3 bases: TGTGCCAGCAGTTTACCCCCCCCTGGGGCCAACGTCCTGACTTTC.

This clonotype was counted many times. The DNA for the CDR3 is TGTGCCAGCAGCCCGACAGGGATATATCAGCCCCAGCATTTT. It translates to CASSPTGIYQPQHF. The genes are TRBV11-2 and TRBJ1-5; 7 nucleotides agree with TRBD1. Germline V gene data show CDR1 as SGHAT and CDR2 as FQNNGV. Trimming took 5 bases from V and 5 from J; bases not matched to a gene: 6. The CDR3 spans 14 residues.

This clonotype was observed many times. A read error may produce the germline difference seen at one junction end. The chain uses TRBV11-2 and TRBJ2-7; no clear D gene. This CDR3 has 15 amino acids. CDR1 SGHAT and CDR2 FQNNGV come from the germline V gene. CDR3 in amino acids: CASTLEFLGSYEQYF. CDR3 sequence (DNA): TGTGCCAGCACCTTAGAGTTTTTAGGGTCCTACGAGCAGTACTTC.